The 15 T cell receptor beta chains below come from one sample, sequenced in a study of T cell repertoires in cytomegalovirus infection. These receptors are not linked to any known antigen. A single record per CDR3 protein comes from TCRdb applying MiXCR to the reads. This table holds about 340,000 distinct CDR3 sequences, around 29% found once. The specimen comprised cultured PBMCs, sampled from culture after CMV antigen stimulation. The source of these receptors is a human donor in good health (CMV status not recorded). Some clones in this sample may be carry-over from other donors' samples.

This clonotype appeared a single time. This rearrangement joins TRBV27 to TRBJ1-1; D remains ambiguous. The length of the CDR3 is 13 residues. The V gene's germline CDR1 is MNHEY and CDR2 SMNVEV (reference sequence). V gave up 10 bases and J gave up 8 bases, with 20 bases separating them. CDR3 nucleotide sequence: TGTGCCACCCAAAGCCCGGGAGCGAGAGAAGCTTTCTTT. As protein: CATQSPGAREAFF.

The V call is TRBV10-3, the J call TRBJ1-5; 8 bases are a match to TRBD1. This CDR3 comprises 16 residues. Germline trimming cut 10 bases from V and 6 bases from J; bases unmatched to any gene: 17. From germline, CDR1 is ENHRY and CDR2 SYGVKD. This CDR3 reads CATSTGGQGAAQPQHF. Written as DNA, the CDR3 is TGTGCCACCTCCACAGGTGGGCAGGGGGCAGCTCAGCCCCAGCATTTT.

The table lists this clonotype with a few counts. This rearrangement joins TRBV20-1 to TRBJ2-3; D is uncertain. Trimming left V 6 bases short and J 2 bases short, with 12 bases between. The germline V gene has CDR1 DFQATT and CDR2 SNEGSKA (reference sequence). CDR3 size: 13 residues. The CDR3 DNA is TGCAGTGCCATAGCCCTGGACACAGATACGCAGTATTTT. Its protein product is CSAIALDTDTQYF.

The table lists this clonotype with many counts. The chain is built from TRBV20-1 and TRBJ2-1, with D hard to call. There are 11 residues in the CDR3. Germline V gene lookup returns CDR1 DFQATT and CDR2 SNEGSKA (reference sequence). The V gene lost 3 bases and the J gene lost 4 bases, with 4 bases spanning the gap. The CDR3 nucleotides are TGCAGTGCTAGTGATTACAATGAGCAGTTCTTC. Amino acids: CSASDYNEQFF.

The sample holds many counts of this clonotype. The V gene is TRBV6-1, the J gene TRBJ1-5; a weak D match, TRBD1 (5 bases). V was trimmed by 6 bases and J by 8 bases, leaving 14 bases between them. The CDR3 length is 13 residues. Germline V gene sequence: CDR1 MNHNS, CDR2 SASEGT. CDR3 residues: CASRETVREPQHF. CDR3 DNA sequence: TGTGCCAGCAGGGAGACAGTGAGGGAGCCCCAGCATTTT.

The genes are TRBV27 and TRBJ1-1; no clear D gene. V was clipped by 0 bases and J by 1 base, with 6 bases between them. Germline lookup yields CDR1 MNHEY and CDR2 SMNVEV (reference sequence). The CDR3 contains 14 residues. CDR3 nucleotides: TGTGCCAGCAGTTTATCGCGAAGGAACACTGAAGCTTTCTTT. Residues: CASSLSRRNTEAFF.

This clonotype was detected ten times or more. The V gene is TRBV3-1, the J gene TRBJ1-2; 7 bases map to TRBD1. Germline V gene lookup returns CDR1 LGHDT and CDR2 YNNKEL (reference sequence). The CDR3 has 16 residues. The J segment lost 5 bases and the V segment lost 0 bases, leaving 9 bases of the junction unmatched. Written as DNA, the CDR3 is TGTGCCAGCAGCCAAGATCGGACAGGCGCATTTTATGGCTACACCTTC. This codes for CASSQDRTGAFYGYTF.

J is TRBJ2-1 and V is TRBV7-2, with 7 bases aligning to TRBD2. With 4 bases clipped from V and 0 bases from J, the junction kept 6 bases outside the gene matches. Germline V gene lookup returns CDR1 SGHTA and CDR2 FQGNSA. The CDR3 is made up of 16 amino acids. The CDR3 sequence is CASSSPSGGSYNEQFF. The CDR3 DNA reads TGTGCCAGCAGCTCACCTAGCGGCGGCTCCTACAATGAGCAGTTCTTC. The full variable domain, with the rest looked up from reference TRBV7-2 and TRBJ2-1, is GAGVSQSPSNKVTEKGKDVELRCDPISGHTALYWYRQSLGQGLEFLIYFQGNSAPDKSGLPSDRFSAERTGGSVSTLTIQRTQQEDSAVYLCASSSPSGGSYNEQFFGPGTRLTVL.

The rearrangement joins TRBV6-6 to TRBJ1-5; TRBD1 matches at 7 bases. With V trimmed by 5 bases and J by 3 bases, 13 bases remained unmatched. CDR3 length equals 17 residues. Germline V gene data show CDR1 as MNHNY and CDR2 as SVGAGI (reference sequence). The CDR3, as DNA: TGTGCCAGCAGTGACTACAACAGGGGAGGGATCAATCAGCCCCAGCATTTT. As protein: CASSDYNRGGINQPQHF.

This chain connects TRBV28 to TRBJ1-2; 9 bases line up with TRBD1. Germline lookup yields CDR1 MDHEN and CDR2 SYDVKM. After removal of 2 bases from V and 6 bases from J, the junction contained 13 bases not matched to a gene. The CDR3 is 17 amino acids. The CDR3 nucleotides are TGTGCCAGCAGTTTACCGGGACAGGGCCTCCCGGGGCATGGCTACACCTTC. Protein: CASSLPGQGLPGHGYTF.

This clonotype was counted only a few times. V gene TRBV6-6 combines with J gene TRBJ2-1, with D perhaps matching TRBD2 (6 bases). This CDR3 spans 16 amino acids. Per germline, CDR1 MNHNY and CDR2 SVGAGI (reference sequence). The germline V and J ends were trimmed by 2 bases and 3 bases, with 14 bases remaining between them. CDR3 amino acids: CASSYPPRGLYNEQFF. The CDR3, as DNA: TGTGCCAGCAGTTACCCCCCGAGGGGACTCTACAATGAGCAGTTCTTC.

The chain combines TRBV28 with TRBJ2-7; D is unclear. V was pared by 6 bases and J by 0 bases, with 18 bases between. This CDR3 region has 16 residues. Germline V CDR1 and CDR2: MDHEN, SYDVKM. CDR3 nucleotide sequence: TGTGCCAGCAGCGAAATCCGGGCCCACCCCTCCTACGAGCAGTACTTC. This gives the protein CASSEIRAHPSYEQYF.

This clonotype was recorded a few times. The rearrangement uses TRBV7-4 and TRBJ2-3, with D maybe TRBD2 (5 bases). The CDR3 loop spans 15 amino acids. The germline V gene encodes CDR1 SGHVT and CDR2 SQSDAQ. Trimming shortened V by 7 bases and J by 3 bases, and 17 bases separated the two germline ends. The CDR3 DNA is TGTGCCAGCACCCTTACAGCGGAGTCGACAGATACGCAGTATTTT. Protein sequence: CASTLTAESTDTQYF.

This clonotype was observed a handful of times. J is TRBJ1-2 and V is TRBV5-1; 11 nucleotides align to TRBD1. The CDR3 has 14 amino acids. The ends lost 4 bases at V and 4 bases at J; junction bases unmatched: 3. CDR1 SGHRS and CDR2 YFSETQ come from the germline V gene. The CDR3 loop reads CASSPGQGAYGYTF. Here the CDR3 DNA reads TGCGCCAGCAGCCCCGGACAGGGGGCCTATGGCTACACCTTC.

There are many counts of this clonotype. The chain uses TRBV7-3 and TRBJ1-5; 9 bases are shared with TRBD1. J lost 4 bases, V lost 4 bases, and 8 bases had no gene match. CDR3 length equals 16 residues. The germline gives CDR1 SGHTA, CDR2 FQGTGA. The DNA of the CDR3 is TGTGCCAGCAGCTCCGGGACAGGGTTAGCAAATCAGCCCCAGCATTTT. This codes for CASSSGTGLANQPQHF.